Below are 16 T cell receptor beta chains sequenced from a single sample in a study of T-cell reconstitution after alpha-beta-depleted transplantation in children. Unique molecular identifiers were incorporated during preparation of the TCRbeta library. TCRdb re-called the PCR reads with MiXCR, one entry per CDR3 protein. This sample has about 400,000 distinct CDR3 sequences, with about 17% found just once. The sequencing used PBMCs, mostly from graft donor cells, collected 360 days after TCRalphabeta/CD19-depleted stem cell transplant. The source of these receptors is a boy in the first two years of life who had a stem cell transplant for Wiskott-Aldrich syndrome, so the T cells may come from the graft donor.

The chain combines TRBV30 with TRBJ2-5; D possibly corresponds to TRBD1 (6 bases). V gave up 3 bases and J gave up 2 bases, with 10 bases separating them. Germline loops: CDR1 GTSNPN, CDR2 SVGIG (reference sequence). The CDR3 is 13 amino acids. The CDR3 loop is CAWRKGQQETQYF. The CDR3 DNA follows: TGTGCCTGGAGGAAAGGACAGCAAGAGACCCAGTACTTC.

This clonotype has only a few counts. The V and J genes are TRBV12-3 or TRBV12-4 and TRBJ1-5, with D unclear. The CDR3 has 14 residues. Trimming removed 1 base from V and 4 bases from J, with 8 bases in between. DNA for the CDR3: TGTGCCAGCAGTTTAGTGCAGTCTAATCAGCCCCAGCATTTT. Translation: CASSLVQSNQPQHF.

The chain recombines TRBV7-6 with TRBJ2-3; 14 bases align to TRBD2. V was clipped by 3 bases and J by 4 bases; unmatched bases: 3. The germline V gene encodes CDR1 SGHVS and CDR2 FNYEAQ. The CDR3 consists of 16 residues. This chain's CDR3 is CASSLTSGGASDTQYF. For the CDR3, the DNA is TGTGCCAGCAGCTTGACTAGCGGGGGGGCATCAGATACGCAGTATTTT.

The J gene is TRBJ2-1, the V gene TRBV11-3; no reliable D call. V gave up 5 bases and J gave up 3 bases, with 17 bases separating them. CDR1 is SGHNT and CDR2 is YENEEA in the germline V gene. The CDR3 has 16 residues. CDR3: CASSPGPFLGYNEQFF. The CDR3 nucleotides read TGTGCCAGCAGCCCCGGCCCGTTCCTAGGCTACAATGAGCAGTTCTTC.

This clonotype was observed a few times. V and J are TRBV10-3 and TRBJ2-7; D uncertain. The CDR3 is made up of 12 amino acids. Germline loops: CDR1 ENHRY, CDR2 SYGVKD. The V and J ends lost 10 bases and 0 bases respectively, with 10 bases between them. The CDR3: CATRSFSYEQYF. Written as DNA, the CDR3 is TGTGCCACCAGGAGCTTCTCCTACGAGCAGTACTTC.

This rearrangement joins TRBV7-2 to TRBJ2-1, with 9 bases lining up with TRBD2. The germline V gene has CDR1 SGHTA and CDR2 FQGNSA. The CDR3 totals 15 residues. With V trimmed by 1 base and J by 10 bases, 8 bases remained unmatched. The CDR3 loop reads CASSLVGGGGDEQFF. The CDR3 DNA sequence: TGTGCCAGCAGCTTAGTAGGGGGCGGGGGGGACGAGCAGTTCTTC.

This chain uses TRBV5-1 with TRBJ2-1, with D perhaps matching TRBD2 (6 bases). V was trimmed by 1 base and J by 9 bases, leaving 20 bases between them. The CDR3 runs 16 residues. The V gene's germline CDR1 is SGHRS and CDR2 YFSETQ. Here the CDR3 reads CASSLLTSDYTVEQFF. DNA of the CDR3: TGCGCCAGCAGCTTGCTGACTAGTGATTATACGGTTGAGCAGTTCTTC.

The chain couples TRBV3-1 to TRBJ1-1; the D gene is possibly TRBD1 (5 bases). Trimming removed 5 bases at V and 4 bases at J, with 20 bases between. CDR1 is LGHDT, CDR2 YNNKEL, per germline (reference sequence). The CDR3 runs 16 residues. The CDR3: CASSYGGAAAGTEAFF. CDR3 nucleotide sequence: TGTGCCAGCAGCTACGGGGGTGCGGCGGCGGGCACTGAAGCTTTCTTT.

The rearrangement joins TRBV6-1 to TRBJ1-5, with TRBD1 as a possible D gene (6 bases). V dropped 4 bases and J dropped 0 bases, with 10 bases sitting between them. CDR1 and CDR2 from the germline V gene are MNHNS and SASEGT. The CDR3 is 15 amino acids. The CDR3 is CASSAYRDSNQPQHF. For the CDR3, the DNA is TGTGCCAGCAGTGCGTACAGGGATAGCAATCAGCCCCAGCATTTT.

The chain uses TRBV5-5 and TRBJ2-1; a weak D match, TRBD2 (5 bases). CDR1 and CDR2 (germline): SGHKS, YYEKEE (reference sequence). Trimming stripped 3 bases from V and 0 bases from J, with 13 bases between. This CDR3 region has 16 residues. CDR3 nucleotide sequence: TGTGCCAGCAGCTCCTCAGCGGTAAGCTCCTACAATGAGCAGTTCTTC. Its translation is CASSSSAVSSYNEQFF.

This rearrangement joins TRBV7-7 to TRBJ2-1; 9 bases map to TRBD1. Germline V gene data show CDR1 as SSHAT and CDR2 as FNYEAQ (reference sequence). The CDR3 loop spans 15 amino acids. V shed 5 bases and J 4 bases; nucleotides not matched to a gene: 6. In DNA form, the CDR3 reads TGTGCCAGCAGCCCGGGACAGGGTCCTTACAATGAGCAGTTCTTC. It is translated as CASSPGQGPYNEQFF.

The table lists this clonotype with a few counts. The V and J genes are TRBV20-1 and TRBJ2-1; D possibly corresponds to TRBD2 (6 bases). The CDR3 extends over 16 amino acids. Trimming left V 2 bases short and J 2 bases short, with 16 bases between. The V gene's germline CDR1 is DFQATT and CDR2 SNEGSKA (reference sequence). CDR3 nucleotides: TGCAGTGCTAGAAGTCCAGGACTATCTACCTACAATGAGCAGTTCTTC. Residues: CSARSPGLSTYNEQFF.

The rearrangement links TRBV7-9 to TRBJ2-7; D assignment may be TRBD1 or TRBD2 (5 bases each). Germline V gene sequence: CDR1 SEHNR, CDR2 FQNEAQ (reference sequence). V was shortened by 2 bases and J by 6 bases, with 11 bases between the two germline ends. This CDR3 spans 13 amino acids. CDR3 protein: CASSLPPGGEQYF. The CDR3 coding sequence is TGTGCCAGCAGCTTACCCCCTGGGGGCGAGCAGTACTTC.

Many counts were recorded for this clonotype. The chain has TRBV5-1 and TRBJ2-5; D unresolved. Germline loops: CDR1 SGHRS, CDR2 YFSETQ. The CDR3 spans 13 residues. V lost 4 bases to trimming and J lost 1 base, with 8 bases between them. The CDR3 bases are TGCGCCAGCAGCCGAAGGGCCCAAGAGACCCAGTACTTC. This translates into CASSRRAQETQYF.

V gene TRBV7-9 combines with J gene TRBJ1-6; weak D call: TRBD1 (6 bases). CDR1 and CDR2 from the germline V gene are SEHNR and FQNEAQ (reference sequence). This CDR3 has 16 residues. The V gene lost 1 base and the J gene lost 5 bases, with 12 bases spanning the gap. The CDR3 spells CASSLVGGGHNSPLHF. As DNA, the CDR3 is TGTGCCAGCAGCTTAGTGGGGGGCGGCCATAATTCACCCCTCCACTTT.

The sample holds one count of this clonotype. The rearrangement links TRBV5-1 to TRBJ2-1; 10 bases match TRBD2. This CDR3 is built from 16 residues. Trimming at V came to 3 bases and at J to 5 bases, leaving 8 bases not matched to a gene. CDR1 and CDR2 from the germline V gene are SGHRS and YFSETQ. In DNA, the CDR3 is TGCGCCAGCAGCTCCCACACTAGCGGGGTGAACAATGAGCAGTTCTTC. Protein: CASSSHTSGVNNEQFF.